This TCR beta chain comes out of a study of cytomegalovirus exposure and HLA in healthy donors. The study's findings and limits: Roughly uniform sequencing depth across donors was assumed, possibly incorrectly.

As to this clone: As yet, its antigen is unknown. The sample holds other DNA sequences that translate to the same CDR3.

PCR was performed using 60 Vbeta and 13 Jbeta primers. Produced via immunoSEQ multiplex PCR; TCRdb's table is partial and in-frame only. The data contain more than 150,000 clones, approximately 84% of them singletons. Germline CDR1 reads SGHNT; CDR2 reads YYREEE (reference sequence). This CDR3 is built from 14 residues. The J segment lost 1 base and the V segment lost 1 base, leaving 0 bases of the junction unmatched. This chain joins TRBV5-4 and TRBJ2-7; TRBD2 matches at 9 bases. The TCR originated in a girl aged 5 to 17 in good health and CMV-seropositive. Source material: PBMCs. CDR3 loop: CASSLSGRSYEQYF. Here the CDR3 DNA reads TGTGCCAGCAGCTTGAGCGGGAGGTCCTACGAGCAGTACTTC.